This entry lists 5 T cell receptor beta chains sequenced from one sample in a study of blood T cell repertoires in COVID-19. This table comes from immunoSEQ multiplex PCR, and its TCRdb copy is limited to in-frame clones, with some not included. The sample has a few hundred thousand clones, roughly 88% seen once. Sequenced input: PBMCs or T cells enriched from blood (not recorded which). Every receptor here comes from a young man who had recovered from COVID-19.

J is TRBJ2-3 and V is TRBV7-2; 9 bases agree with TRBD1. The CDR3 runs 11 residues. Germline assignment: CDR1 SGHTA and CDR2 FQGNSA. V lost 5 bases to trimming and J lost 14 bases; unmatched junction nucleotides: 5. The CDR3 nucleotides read TGTGCCAGCAGCCCTGACAGGGGGTGGTATTTT. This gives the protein CASSPDRGWYF.

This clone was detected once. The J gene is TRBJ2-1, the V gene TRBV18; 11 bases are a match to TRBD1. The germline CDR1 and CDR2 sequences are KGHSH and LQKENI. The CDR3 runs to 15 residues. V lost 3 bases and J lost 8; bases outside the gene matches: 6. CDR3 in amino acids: CASSPGGDRGDEQFF. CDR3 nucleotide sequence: TGTGCCAGCTCACCGGGAGGGGACAGGGGGGATGAGCAGTTCTTC.

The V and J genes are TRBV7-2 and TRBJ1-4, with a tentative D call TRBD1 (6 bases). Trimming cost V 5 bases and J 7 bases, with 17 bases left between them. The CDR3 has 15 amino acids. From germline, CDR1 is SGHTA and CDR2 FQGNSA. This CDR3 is CASSVVGGGREKLFF. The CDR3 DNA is TGTGCCAGCAGCGTCGTGGGAGGGGGGCGTGAAAAACTGTTTTTT.

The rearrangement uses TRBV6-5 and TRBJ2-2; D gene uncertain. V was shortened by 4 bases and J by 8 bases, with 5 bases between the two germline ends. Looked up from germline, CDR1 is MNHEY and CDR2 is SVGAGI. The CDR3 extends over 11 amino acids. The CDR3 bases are TGTGCCAGCAGTTCCCCGGGGGAGCTGTTTTTT. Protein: CASSSPGELFF.

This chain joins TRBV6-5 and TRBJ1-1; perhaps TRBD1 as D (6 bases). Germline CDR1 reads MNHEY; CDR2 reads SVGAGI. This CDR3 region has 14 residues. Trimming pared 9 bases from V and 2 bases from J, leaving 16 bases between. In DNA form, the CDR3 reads TGTGCCAGTCATCGGGGGGGGCTTAACACTGAAGCTTTCTTT. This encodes CASHRGGLNTEAFF.